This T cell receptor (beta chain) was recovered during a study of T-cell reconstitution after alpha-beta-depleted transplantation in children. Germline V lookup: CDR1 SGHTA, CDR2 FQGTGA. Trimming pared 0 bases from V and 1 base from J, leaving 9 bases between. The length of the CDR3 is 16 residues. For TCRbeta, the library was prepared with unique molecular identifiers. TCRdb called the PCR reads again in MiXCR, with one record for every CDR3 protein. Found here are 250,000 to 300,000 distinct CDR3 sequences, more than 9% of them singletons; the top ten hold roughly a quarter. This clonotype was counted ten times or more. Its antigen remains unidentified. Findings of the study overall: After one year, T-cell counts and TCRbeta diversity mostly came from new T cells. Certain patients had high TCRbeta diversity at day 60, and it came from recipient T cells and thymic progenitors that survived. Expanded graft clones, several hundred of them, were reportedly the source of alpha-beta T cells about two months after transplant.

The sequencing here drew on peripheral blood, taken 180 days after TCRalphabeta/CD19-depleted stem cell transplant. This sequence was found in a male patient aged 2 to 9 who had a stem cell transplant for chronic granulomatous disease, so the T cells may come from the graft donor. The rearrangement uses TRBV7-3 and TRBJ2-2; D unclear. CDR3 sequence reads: CASSLTMAMNTGELFF. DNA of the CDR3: TGTGCCAGCAGCTTAACGATGGCGATGAACACCGGGGAGCTGTTTTTT.